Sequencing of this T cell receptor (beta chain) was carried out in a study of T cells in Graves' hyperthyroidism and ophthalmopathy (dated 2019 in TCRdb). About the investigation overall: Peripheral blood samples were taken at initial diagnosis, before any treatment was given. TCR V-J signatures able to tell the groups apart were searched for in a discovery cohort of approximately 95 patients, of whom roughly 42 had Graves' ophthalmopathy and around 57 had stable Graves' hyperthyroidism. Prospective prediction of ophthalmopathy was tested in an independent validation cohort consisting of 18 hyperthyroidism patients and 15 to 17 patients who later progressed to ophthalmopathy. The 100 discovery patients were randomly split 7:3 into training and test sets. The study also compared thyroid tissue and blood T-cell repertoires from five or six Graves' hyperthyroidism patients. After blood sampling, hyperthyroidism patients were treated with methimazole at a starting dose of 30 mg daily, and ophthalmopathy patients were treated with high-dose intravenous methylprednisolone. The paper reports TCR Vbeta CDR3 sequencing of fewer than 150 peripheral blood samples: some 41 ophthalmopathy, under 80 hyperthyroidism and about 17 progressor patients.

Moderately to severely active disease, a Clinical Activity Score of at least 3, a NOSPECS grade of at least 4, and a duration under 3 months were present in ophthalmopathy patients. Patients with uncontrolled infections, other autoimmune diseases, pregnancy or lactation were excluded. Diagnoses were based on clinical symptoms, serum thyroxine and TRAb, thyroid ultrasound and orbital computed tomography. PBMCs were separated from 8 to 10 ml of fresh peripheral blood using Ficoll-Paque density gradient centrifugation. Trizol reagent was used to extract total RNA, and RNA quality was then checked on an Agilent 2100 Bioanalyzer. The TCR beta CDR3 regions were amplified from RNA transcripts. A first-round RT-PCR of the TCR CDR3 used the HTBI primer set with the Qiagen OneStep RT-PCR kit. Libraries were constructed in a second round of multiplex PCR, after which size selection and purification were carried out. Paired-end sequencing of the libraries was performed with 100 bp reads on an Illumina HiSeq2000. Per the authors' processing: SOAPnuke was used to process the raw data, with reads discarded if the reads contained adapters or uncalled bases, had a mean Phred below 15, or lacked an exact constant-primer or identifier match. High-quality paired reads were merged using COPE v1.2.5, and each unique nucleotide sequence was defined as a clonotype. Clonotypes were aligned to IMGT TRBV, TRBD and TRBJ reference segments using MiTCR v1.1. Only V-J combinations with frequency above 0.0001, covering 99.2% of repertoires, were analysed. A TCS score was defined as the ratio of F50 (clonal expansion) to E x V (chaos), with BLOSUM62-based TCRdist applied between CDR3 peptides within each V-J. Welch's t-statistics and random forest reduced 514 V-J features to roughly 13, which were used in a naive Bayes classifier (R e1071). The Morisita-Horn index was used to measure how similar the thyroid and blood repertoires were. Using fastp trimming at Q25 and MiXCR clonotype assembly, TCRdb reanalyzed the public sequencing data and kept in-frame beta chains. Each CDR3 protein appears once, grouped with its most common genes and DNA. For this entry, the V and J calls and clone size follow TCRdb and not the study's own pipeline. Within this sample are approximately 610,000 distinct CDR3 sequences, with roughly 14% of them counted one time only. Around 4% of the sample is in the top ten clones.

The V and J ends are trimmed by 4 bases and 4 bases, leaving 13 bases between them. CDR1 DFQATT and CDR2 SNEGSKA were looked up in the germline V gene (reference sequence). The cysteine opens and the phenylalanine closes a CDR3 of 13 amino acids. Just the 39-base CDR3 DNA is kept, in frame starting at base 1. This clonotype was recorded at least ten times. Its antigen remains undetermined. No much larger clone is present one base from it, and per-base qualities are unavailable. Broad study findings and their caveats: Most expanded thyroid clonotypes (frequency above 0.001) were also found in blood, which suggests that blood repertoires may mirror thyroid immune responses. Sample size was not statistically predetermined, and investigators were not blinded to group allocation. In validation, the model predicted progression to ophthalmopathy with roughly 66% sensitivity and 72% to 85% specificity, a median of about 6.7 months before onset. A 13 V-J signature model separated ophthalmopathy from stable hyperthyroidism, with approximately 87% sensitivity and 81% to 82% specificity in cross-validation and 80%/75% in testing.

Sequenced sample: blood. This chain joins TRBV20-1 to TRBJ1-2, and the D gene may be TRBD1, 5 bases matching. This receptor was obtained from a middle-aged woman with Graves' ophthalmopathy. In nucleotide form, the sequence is TGCAGTGCTATCAAAACCGACAGCTATGGCTACACCTTC. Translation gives CSAIKTDSYGYTF.